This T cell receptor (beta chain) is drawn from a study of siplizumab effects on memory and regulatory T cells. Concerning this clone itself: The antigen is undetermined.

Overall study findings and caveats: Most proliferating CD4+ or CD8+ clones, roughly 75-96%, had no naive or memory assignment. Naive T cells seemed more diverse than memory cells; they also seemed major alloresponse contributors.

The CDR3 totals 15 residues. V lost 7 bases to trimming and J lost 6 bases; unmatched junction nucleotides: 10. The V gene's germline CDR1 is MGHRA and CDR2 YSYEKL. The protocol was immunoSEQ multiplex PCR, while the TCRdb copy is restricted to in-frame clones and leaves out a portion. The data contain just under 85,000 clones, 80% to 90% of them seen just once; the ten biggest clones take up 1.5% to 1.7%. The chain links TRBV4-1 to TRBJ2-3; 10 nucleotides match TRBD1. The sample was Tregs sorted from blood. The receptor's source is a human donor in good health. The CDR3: CASTVTGGGVDTQYF. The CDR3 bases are TGCGCCAGCACCGTGACAGGGGGCGGTGTCGATACGCAGTATTTT.